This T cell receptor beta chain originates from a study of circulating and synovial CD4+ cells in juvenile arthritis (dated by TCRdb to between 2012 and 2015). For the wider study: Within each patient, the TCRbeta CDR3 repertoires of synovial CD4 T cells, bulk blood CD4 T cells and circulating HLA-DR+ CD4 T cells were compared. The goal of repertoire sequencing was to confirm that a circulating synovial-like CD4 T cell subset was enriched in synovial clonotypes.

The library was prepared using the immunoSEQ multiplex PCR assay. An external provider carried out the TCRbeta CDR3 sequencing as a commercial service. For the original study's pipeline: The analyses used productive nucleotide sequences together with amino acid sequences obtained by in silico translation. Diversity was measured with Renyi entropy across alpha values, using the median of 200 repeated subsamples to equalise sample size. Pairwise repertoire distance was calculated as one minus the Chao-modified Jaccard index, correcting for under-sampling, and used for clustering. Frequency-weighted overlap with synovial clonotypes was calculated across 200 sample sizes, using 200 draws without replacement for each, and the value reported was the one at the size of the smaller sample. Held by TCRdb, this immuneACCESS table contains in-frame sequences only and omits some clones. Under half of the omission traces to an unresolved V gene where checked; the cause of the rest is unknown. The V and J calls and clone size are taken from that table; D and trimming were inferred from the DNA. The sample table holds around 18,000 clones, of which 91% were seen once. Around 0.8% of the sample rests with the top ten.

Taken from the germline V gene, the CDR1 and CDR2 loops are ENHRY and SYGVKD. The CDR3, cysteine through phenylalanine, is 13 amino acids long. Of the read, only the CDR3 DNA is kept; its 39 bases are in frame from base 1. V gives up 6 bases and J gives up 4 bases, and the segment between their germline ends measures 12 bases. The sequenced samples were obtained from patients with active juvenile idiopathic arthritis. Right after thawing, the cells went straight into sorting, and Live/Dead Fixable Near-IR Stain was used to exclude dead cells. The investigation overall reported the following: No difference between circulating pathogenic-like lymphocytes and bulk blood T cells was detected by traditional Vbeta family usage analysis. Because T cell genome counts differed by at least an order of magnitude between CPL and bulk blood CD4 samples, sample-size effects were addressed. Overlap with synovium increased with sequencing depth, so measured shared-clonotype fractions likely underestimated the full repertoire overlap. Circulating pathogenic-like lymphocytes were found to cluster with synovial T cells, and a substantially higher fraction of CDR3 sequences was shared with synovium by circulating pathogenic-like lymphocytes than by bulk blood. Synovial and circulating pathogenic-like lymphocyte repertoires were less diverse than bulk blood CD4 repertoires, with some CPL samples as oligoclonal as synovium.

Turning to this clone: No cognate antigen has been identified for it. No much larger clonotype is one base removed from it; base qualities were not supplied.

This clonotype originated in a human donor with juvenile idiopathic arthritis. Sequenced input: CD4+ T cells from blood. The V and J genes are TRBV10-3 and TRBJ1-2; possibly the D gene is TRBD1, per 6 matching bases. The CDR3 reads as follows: CAIRDRDSYGYTF. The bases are TGTGCCATCAGGGACAGAGACAGCTATGGCTACACCTTC.